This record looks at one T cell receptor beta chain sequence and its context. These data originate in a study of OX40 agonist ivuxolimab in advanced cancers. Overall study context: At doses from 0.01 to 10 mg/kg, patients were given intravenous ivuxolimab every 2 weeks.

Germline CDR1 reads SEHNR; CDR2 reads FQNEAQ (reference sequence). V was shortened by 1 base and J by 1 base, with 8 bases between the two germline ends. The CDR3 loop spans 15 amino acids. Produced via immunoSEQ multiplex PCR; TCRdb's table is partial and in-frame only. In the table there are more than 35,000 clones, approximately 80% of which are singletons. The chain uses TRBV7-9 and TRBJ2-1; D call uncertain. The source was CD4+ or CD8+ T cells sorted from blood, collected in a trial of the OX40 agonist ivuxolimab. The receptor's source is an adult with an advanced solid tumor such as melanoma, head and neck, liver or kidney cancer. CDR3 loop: CASSLVGGSYNEQFF. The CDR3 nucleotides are TGTGCCAGCAGCTTAGTAGGCGGATCCTACAATGAGCAGTTCTTC.